This TCR beta chain derives from a study of T cell responses to AZD1222 COVID-19 vaccine. For the study at large: Combined were second doses at about 4 or about 12 weeks.

V was trimmed by 5 bases and J by 0 bases, leaving 11 bases between them. Per the germline V gene, CDR1 is SEHNR and CDR2 is FQNEAQ (reference sequence). This CDR3 is built from 15 residues. The table came from immunoSEQ multiplex PCR; TCRdb's copy has only in-frame clones and leaves some out. In the table there are about 130,000 clones, around 92% of which are singletons. Study conclusions and caveats: Baseline serology detected seropositivity in only 6 or 7 AZD1222 recipients. The study sampled repertoires only after the peak T cell response. In a largely white British group with more females than males, clonal diversity was possibly underestimated.

In regard to this clone: The antigen is undetermined.

This clonotype was sampled from an adult in good health. V gene TRBV7-9 combines with J gene TRBJ2-1, with D tentatively TRBD1 (6 bases). This specimen consisted of peripheral blood, obtained on day 0 of AZD1222 vaccination. The CDR3 sequence is CASSVDSSSYNEQFF. CDR3 nucleotides: TGTGCCAGCAGCGTGGACAGCAGCTCCTACAATGAGCAGTTCTTC.